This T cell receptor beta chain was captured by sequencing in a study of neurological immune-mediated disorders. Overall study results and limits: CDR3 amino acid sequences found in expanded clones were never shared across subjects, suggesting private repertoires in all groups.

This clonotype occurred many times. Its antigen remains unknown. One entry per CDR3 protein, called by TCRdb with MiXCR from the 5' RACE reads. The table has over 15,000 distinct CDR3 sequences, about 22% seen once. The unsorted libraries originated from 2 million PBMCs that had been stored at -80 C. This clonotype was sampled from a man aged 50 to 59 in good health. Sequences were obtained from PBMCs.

This CDR3 reads CASSPGGAYEQYF. CDR3 nucleotide sequence: TGTGCCAGCAGCCCAGGGGGTGCCTACGAGCAGTACTTC. The rearrangement joins TRBV7-9 to TRBJ2-7; 7 bases are shared with TRBD1. Trimming cost V 5 bases and J 2 bases; bases outside gene matches: 3. This CDR3 comprises 13 residues. CDR1 is SEHNR, CDR2 FQNEAQ, per germline (reference sequence). Full variable domain (outside the CDR3, taken from reference TRBV7-9 and TRBJ2-7): DTGVSQNPRHKITKRGQNVTFRCDPISEHNRLYWYRQTLGQGPEFLTYFQNEAQLEKSRLLSDRFSAERPKGSFSTLEIQRTEQGDSAMYLCASSPGGAYEQYFGPGTRLTVT.